This record looks at one TCR beta chain sequence and its context. No antigen is known for it. This sample stems from a study of T cells in localized non-small cell lung cancer. General study points: Researchers found a median approximately 60 of the top 100 tumor clones in adjacent lung. In the blood, greater T cell density corresponded to longer overall survival.

This table comes from immunoSEQ multiplex PCR, and its TCRdb copy is limited to in-frame clones, with some not included. The table shows over 25,000 clones, with around 92% occurring only once. V lost 4 bases to trimming and J lost 6 bases; unmatched junction nucleotides: 7. The CDR3 loop spans 14 amino acids. CDR1 and CDR2 (germline): WNHNN, SYGVQD (reference sequence). Sequenced here: peripheral blood, sampled before any cancer treatment. The TCR sequence derives from a female donor older than 55 with stage I lung adenocarcinoma. The chain links TRBV10-1 to TRBJ2-7, with 9 nucleotides matching TRBD1. The CDR3 DNA follows: TGCGCCAGCAGTGTGGGACAGGGATACTCCGAGCAGTACTTC. Translated: CASSVGQGYSEQYF.